This T cell receptor beta chain was documented in a study of OX40 agonist ivuxolimab in advanced cancers. Clones were read by immunoSEQ multiplex PCR, and TCRdb kept only the in-frame ones, dropping some. The sample records tens of thousands of clones, about 91% being singletons. The V segment lost 5 bases and the J segment 3 bases; nucleotides outside the gene matches: 7. The CDR3 runs to 14 residues. Germline V gene data show CDR1 as SGHVS and CDR2 as FNYEAQ. In regard to this clone: Antigen unknown.

Findings and caveats of the study: Nonresponders included some who also had low normalized T-cell clonal expansion.

This TCR was sampled from an adult with an advanced solid tumor such as melanoma, head and neck, liver or kidney cancer. This specimen was CD4+ or CD8+ T cells sorted from blood, taken in a trial of the OX40 agonist ivuxolimab. The V gene is TRBV7-6, the J gene TRBJ2-7; TRBD1 matches at 7 bases. In nucleotides, the CDR3 is TGTGCCAGCAGCCTGGGGACAGAGATCTACGAGCAGTACTTC. It translates to CASSLGTEIYEQYF. Based on the CDR3 plus reference TRBV7-6 and TRBJ2-7, the full variable domain is GAGVSQSPRYKVTKRGQDVALRCDPISGHVSLYWYRQALGQGPEFLTYFNYEAQQDKSGLPNDRFSAERPEGSISTLTIQRTEQRDSAMYRCASSLGTEIYEQYFGPGTRLTVT.